Sequencing of this T cell receptor beta chain was carried out in a study of Ad26.COV2.S vaccination and SARS-CoV-2 variants. As for this clone: The antigen is not known.

This table comes from immunoSEQ multiplex PCR, and its TCRdb copy is limited to in-frame clones, with some not included. The profile covers over 300,000 clones, with roughly 80% appearing a single time and more than 7% taken by the ten largest. Germline lookup yields CDR1 LGHDT and CDR2 YNNKEL (reference sequence). Trimming stripped 0 bases from V and 1 base from J, with 12 bases between. This CDR3 has 16 residues. Treatment specified: some 20 received Ad26.COV2.S at low or high dose, single or two shots; roughly five received placebo; per-sample allocation not given. Day 63 after the first vaccine or placebo injection was the time point for sampling. Study results and limitations: The TCR breadth and depth analyses may have produced an underestimate of total T cell responses.

This chain uses TRBV3-1 (or the pseudogene TRBV3-2) with TRBJ1-1, with a weak D call TRBD1 (6 bases). The source of this sequence is a person aged 18 to 59 who received the Ad26.COV2.S COVID-19 vaccine or a placebo. Here the sequenced sample was peripheral blood, taken in a trial of Ad26.COV2.S vaccine versus placebo. The CDR3 DNA reads TGTGCCAGCAGCCAAGATCCCCGGGACAAGAACACTGAAGCTTTCTTT. Protein: CASSQDPRDKNTEAFF.